These 26 T cell receptor beta chains originate from one sample sequenced in a study of long-term antiretroviral therapy in people with HIV. They ran version v3.0 of the immunoSEQ assay at survey level. The assay was immunoSEQ multiplex PCR, and TCRdb's table has in-frame clones only and misses some. The sample yields 34,000 or so clones, roughly 94% seen once. The sequences come from unsorted PBMCs, collected about 5.1 years after starting antiretroviral therapy. These receptors were taken from a woman aged 50 to 60 with HIV.

J is TRBJ2-1 and V is TRBV7-3; 9 bases align to TRBD2. J lost 5 bases, V lost 0 bases, and 5 bases had no gene match. In germline, CDR1 is SGHTA, CDR2 FQGTGA. The CDR3 has 16 residues. CDR3 sequence reads: CASSLTIGGGDNEQFF. CDR3 in DNA: TGTGCCAGCAGCTTAACGATTGGCGGGGGGGACAATGAGCAGTTCTTC. The full variable domain, with the rest looked up from reference TRBV7-3 and TRBJ2-1, is GAGVSQTPSNKVTEKGKYVELRCDPISGHTALYWYRQSLGQGPEFLIYFQGTGAADDSGLPNDRFFAVRPEGSVSTLKIQRTERGDSAVYLCASSLTIGGGDNEQFFGPGTRLTVL.

J is TRBJ2-7 and V is TRBV21-1; the table assigns TRBD1, which was not confirmed against the DNA. TRBV21-1 is described as a pseudogene. The CDR3 totals 13 residues. This chain's CDR3 is CASSLRPGGEQYF. The DNA for the CDR3 is TGTGCCAGCAGCCTCCGGCCAGGGGGCGAGCAGTACTTC.

This rearrangement joins TRBV11-1 to TRBJ2-3, with TRBD1 as a possible D gene (5 bases). Per germline, CDR1 SGHAT and CDR2 FQDESV (reference sequence). The germline V and J ends were trimmed by 7 bases and 6 bases, with 8 bases remaining between them. The length of the CDR3 is 11 residues. The CDR3 region is CASTWGDTQYF. DNA of the CDR3: TGTGCCAGCACCTGGGGCGATACGCAGTATTTT.

The chain uses TRBV27 and TRBJ1-2; 8 nucleotides agree with TRBD1. This CDR3 contains 14 residues. Germline loops: CDR1 MNHEY, CDR2 SMNVEV (reference sequence). Losses at the gene ends were 0 bases for V and 4 bases for J; bases not matched to a gene: 1. CDR3 nucleotides: TGTGCCAGCAGTTTATCAGGACAGGGCTATGGCTACACCTTC. The encoded protein is CASSLSGQGYGYTF.

V usage is TRBV9 and J usage is TRBJ2-5; possible D gene TRBD1, 5 bases. Germline CDR1 and CDR2: SGDLS and YYNGEE. Trimming pared 0 bases from V and 3 bases from J, leaving 9 bases between. The CDR3 length is 14 residues. The CDR3: CASSVGAGKETQYF. CDR3 nucleotide sequence: TGTGCCAGCAGCGTAGGTGCAGGGAAAGAGACCCAGTACTTC.

This chain uses TRBV19 with TRBJ1-4; 7 positions agree with TRBD1. The CDR3 length is 15 residues. The ends lost 6 bases at V and 8 bases at J; junction bases unmatched: 12. The V gene's germline CDR1 is LNHDA and CDR2 SQIVND (reference sequence). CDR3 region: CASSGERGLREKLFF. The CDR3 DNA follows: TGTGCCAGTAGCGGGGAAAGGGGGCTCAGGGAAAAACTGTTTTTT. Full variable domain (outside the CDR3, taken from reference TRBV19 and TRBJ1-4): DGGITQSPKYLFRKEGQNVTLSCEQNLNHDAMYWYRQDPGQGLRLIYYSQIVNDFQKGDIAEGYSVSREKKESFPLTVTSAQKNPTAFYLCASSGERGLREKLFFGSGTQLSVL.

This chain uses TRBV30 with TRBJ2-2; weak D call: TRBD2 (6 bases). Trimming took off 7 bases at V and 2 bases at J, with 17 bases between the two ends. In germline, CDR1 is GTSNPN, CDR2 SVGIG (reference sequence). CDR3 length: 15 residues. In DNA form, the CDR3 reads TGTGCCTCCCCACCCCCGGGACTTAACACCGGGGAGCTGTTTTTT. Residues: CASPPPGLNTGELFF.

The chain couples TRBV6-6 to TRBJ1-2; D gene unclear. The V and J ends lost 0 bases and 2 bases respectively, with 10 bases between them. Germline CDR1 reads MNHNY; CDR2 reads SVGAGI (reference sequence). The CDR3 runs to 15 residues. CDR3 DNA: TGTGCCAGCAGTTACTCGATCGCAGCAAACTATGGCTACACCTTC. This translates into CASSYSIAANYGYTF.

V and J are TRBV30 and TRBJ1-2; weak D call: TRBD1 (5 bases). Germline V CDR1 and CDR2: GTSNPN, SVGIG (reference sequence). The V end was cut by 0 bases, the J end by 4 bases, with 12 bases between. CDR3 size: 14 residues. CDR3: CAWSVSGGGYGYTF. The CDR3 coding sequence is TGTGCCTGGAGTGTAAGCGGGGGTGGCTATGGCTACACCTTC.

CDR3 coding DNA: TGTGCCAGTAGTACAGGGATAAATTCACCCCTCCACTTT. Translating it yields CASSTGINSPLHF. The rearrangement uses TRBV19 and TRBJ1-6; D may be TRBD1 (5 bases). The germline V and J ends were trimmed by 4 bases and 7 bases, with 8 bases remaining between them. Per the germline V gene, CDR1 is LNHDA and CDR2 is SQIVND (reference sequence). This CDR3 has 13 amino acids.

The V and J genes are TRBV29-1 and TRBJ1-2, with no clear D. The CDR3 extends over 11 amino acids. V lost 4 bases, J lost 8 bases, and 11 bases lay in between. Germline loops: CDR1 SQVTM, CDR2 ANQGSEA. CDR3 loop: CSVVIGVGYTF. DNA for the CDR3: TGCAGCGTTGTAATTGGGGTAGGCTACACCTTC. The whole variable domain, remainder taken from reference TRBV29-1 and TRBJ1-2, is SAVISQKPSRDICQRGTSLTIQCQVDSQVTMMFWYRQQPGQSLTLIATANQGSEATYESGFVIDKFPISRPNLTFSTLTVSNMSPEDSSIYLCSVVIGVGYTFGSGTRLTVV.

The table lists this clone with a few counts. The J gene is TRBJ2-7, the V gene TRBV29-1, with D possibly TRBD2 on 6 matching bases. V was cut by 7 bases and J by 2 bases, with 15 bases left in between. The CDR3 covers 13 residues. The germline V gene has CDR1 SQVTM and CDR2 ANQGSEA. In DNA, the CDR3 is TGCAGCGCGACGGACTACCGAGCCTACGAGCAGTACTTC. It codes for CSATDYRAYEQYF.

This sequence joins TRBV5-1 and TRBJ2-7; possibly TRBD1 for D (6 bases). In germline, CDR1 is SGHRS, CDR2 YFSETQ. This CDR3 region has 14 residues. Between the trimmed V and J ends, which lost 6 bases and 4 bases, there was a span of 17 bases. The CDR3 nucleotides are TGCGCCAGCACTCCGGGACAAGGCCCTTACGAGCAGTACTTC. It is translated as CASTPGQGPYEQYF.

The J gene is TRBJ2-1, the V gene TRBV5-1; TRBD2 matches 16 bases. Germline CDR1 and CDR2: SGHRS and YFSETQ. The V segment lost 4 bases and the J segment 10 bases; nucleotides outside the gene matches: 5. The CDR3 extends over 15 amino acids. The CDR3: CASSLGLAGGDEQFF. DNA for the CDR3: TGCGCCAGCAGCCTGGGACTAGCGGGGGGGGACGAGCAGTTCTTC.

The V call is TRBV19, the J call TRBJ1-6; 7 bases map to TRBD1. Trimming removed 3 bases from V and 7 bases from J; junction bases left unmatched: 6. The CDR3 contains 15 residues. The V gene's germline CDR1 is LNHDA and CDR2 SQIVND (reference sequence). CDR3: CASSIRTGENSPLHF. CDR3 DNA sequence: TGTGCCAGTAGTATCCGGACAGGCGAAAATTCACCCCTCCACTTT.

The CDR3 nucleotides are TGTGCCAGCAGCCAACTGACAGGGAGCAATCAGCCCCAGCATTTT. This codes for CASSQLTGSNQPQHF. The chain links TRBV4-2 to TRBJ1-5; 7 bases agree with TRBD1. With V trimmed by 2 bases and J by 1 base, 2 bases remained unmatched. Germline V CDR1 and CDR2: LGHNA, YNFKEQ. The CDR3 sequence is 15 residues long.

A single count supports this clone. The V call is TRBV6-6, the J call TRBJ1-4, with D perhaps matching TRBD1 (6 bases). The CDR3 sequence is 15 residues long. In germline, CDR1 is MNHNY, CDR2 SVGAGI (reference sequence). V was trimmed by 5 bases and J by 5 bases, leaving 15 bases between them. The CDR3 DNA sequence: TGTGCCAGCAGTCCCGGAGAGGGGGGGAATGAAAAACTGTTTTTT. It translates to CASSPGEGGNEKLFF.

The rearrangement joins TRBV20-1 to TRBJ2-7, with a possible D match to TRBD2 (6 bases). V lost 2 bases and J 8 bases, leaving 10 bases between the germline ends. The CDR3 extends over 11 amino acids. Germline values: CDR1 DFQATT, CDR2 SNEGSKA (reference sequence). The CDR3 protein is CSARTSHQQYF. Written as DNA, the CDR3 is TGCAGTGCTAGAACTAGCCATCAGCAGTACTTC.

This chain links TRBV5-1 with TRBJ2-5; maybe TRBD1 (6 bases). Trimming took off 3 bases at V and 5 bases at J, with 17 bases between the two ends. This CDR3 spans 15 amino acids. Germline lookup yields CDR1 SGHRS and CDR2 YFSETQ. CDR3 DNA sequence: TGCGCCAGCAGCTGGGGACGGTCTCAGGGGGAGACCCAGTACTTC. Protein: CASSWGRSQGETQYF.

A few counts support this clone. V gene TRBV2 combines with J gene TRBJ1-5; perhaps TRBD1 as D (6 bases). The CDR3 is 15 residues long. The germline gives CDR1 SNHLY, CDR2 FYNNEI. V was cut by 3 bases and J by 3 bases, with 12 bases left in between. The CDR3 is CASSESWTDNQPQHF. The CDR3 DNA reads as TGTGCCAGCAGTGAGTCTTGGACAGACAATCAGCCCCAGCATTTT.

The chain joins TRBV7-2 to TRBJ1-1; possibly TRBD1 for D (6 bases). The CDR3 runs 14 residues. CDR1 is SGHTA, CDR2 FQGNSA, per germline. V lost 6 bases, J lost 0 bases, and 11 bases lay in between. CDR3 loop: CASRRGGMNTEAFF. CDR3 DNA sequence: TGTGCCAGCAGGAGGGGGGGGATGAACACTGAAGCTTTCTTT.

This chain connects TRBV10-3 to TRBJ2-1; D might be TRBD2 (7 bases). V lost 7 bases and J 6 bases, leaving 22 bases between the germline ends. This CDR3 contains 16 residues. CDR1 is ENHRY, CDR2 SYGVKD, per germline. This CDR3 reads CAITGGGAKGGNEQFF. The DNA of the CDR3 is TGTGCCATCACAGGCGGGGGCGCCAAGGGGGGCAATGAGCAGTTCTTC.

The V call is TRBV30, the J call TRBJ2-2, with TRBD1 as a possible D gene (5 bases). Germline values: CDR1 GTSNPN, CDR2 SVGIG (reference sequence). Trimming shortened V by 7 bases and J by 7 bases, and 16 bases separated the two germline ends. The CDR3 covers 13 residues. CDR3 sequence reads: CASPAGWDGELFF. The CDR3 DNA reads TGTGCCTCCCCGGCAGGGTGGGACGGGGAGCTGTTTTTT.

The chain carries TRBV4-2 and TRBJ2-3; 15 bases are a match to TRBD2. The germline V gene encodes CDR1 LGHNA and CDR2 YNFKEQ. The J segment lost 4 bases and the V segment lost 4 bases, leaving 6 bases of the junction unmatched. The CDR3 consists of 17 residues. Written as DNA, the CDR3 is TGTGCCAGCAGCCCTAGGACTAGCGGGGGGGTTCCAGATACGCAGTATTTT. Translation gives CASSPRTSGGVPDTQYF.

V usage is TRBV6-1 and J usage is TRBJ2-5; perhaps TRBD1 as D (7 bases). This CDR3 has 11 amino acids. Germline V gene sequence: CDR1 MNHNS, CDR2 SASEGT. The CDR3 is CGTGAGQTQYF. CDR3 DNA: TGTGGTACAGGGGCGGGGCAGACCCAGTACTTC.

The rearrangement uses TRBV4-2 and TRBJ2-7; 9 nucleotides match TRBD1. Germline CDR1 and CDR2: LGHNA and YNFKEQ. The CDR3 spans 16 residues. After removal of 2 bases from V and 4 bases from J, the junction contained 9 bases not matched to a gene. For the CDR3, the DNA is TGTGCCAGCAGCCAACTGTCAGGGACAGGGCAATACGAGCAGTACTTC. Amino acid sequence: CASSQLSGTGQYEQYF.